Listed below are T cell receptor beta chains from one sample, sequenced in a study of shared clonotypes between healthy human individuals. Only in-frame clones appear in the TCRdb table, and some are missing; sequencing was by immunoSEQ multiplex PCR. The table records 660,000 or so clones, roughly 96% of them present only once. Sequencing used naive CD8+ T cells sorted from blood. Every receptor here comes from a woman aged 30 to 39 in good health. Each CDR3 is given with its conserved first and last residue. The D gene is left open where the match is weak. Clone size is shown for a subset of rows, as once, few, many or a class of expanded clone.

v_gene: TRBV5-1; d_gene: TRBD2; abundance: NA; j_gene: TRBJ2-1; CDR3aa: CASSLGLAGGREQFF; CDR3nt: TGCGCCAGCAGCTTGGGACTAGCGGGAGGGAGGGAGCAGTTCTTC
v_gene: TRBV2; d_gene: TRBD1; abundance: NA; j_gene: TRBJ2-5; CDR3aa: CASSEGQGAWETQYF; CDR3nt: TGTGCCAGCAGTGAAGGGCAGGGGGCATGGGAGACCCAGTACTTC
v_gene: TRBV7-8; d_gene: NA; abundance: NA; j_gene: TRBJ2-2; CDR3aa: CASSLRDTGELFF; CDR3nt: TGTGCCAGCAGCTTAAGGGACACCGGGGAGCTGTTTTTT
v_gene: TRBV27; d_gene: TRBD1; abundance: NA; j_gene: TRBJ1-4; CDR3aa: CASRPTGGGEKLFF; CDR3nt: TGTGCCAGCAGACCGACAGGGGGTGGTGAAAAACTGTTTTTT
v_gene: TRBV5-7; d_gene: TRBD2; abundance: NA; j_gene: TRBJ2-5; CDR3aa: CASSLVLAGWETQYF; CDR3nt: TGTGCCAGCAGCTTGGTTCTAGCGGGATGGGAGACCCAGTACTTC
v_gene: TRBV7-8; d_gene: NA; abundance: NA; j_gene: TRBJ1-5; CDR3aa: CASSPYQGPEVQPQHF; CDR3nt: TGTGCCAGCAGCCCCTACCAGGGGCCGGAGGTTCAGCCCCAGCATTTT
v_gene: TRBV5-1; d_gene: NA; abundance: NA; j_gene: TRBJ1-1; CDR3aa: CASSPSGDGRNTEAFF; CDR3nt: TGCGCCAGCAGCCCATCTGGCGACGGCCGAAACACTGAAGCTTTCTTT
v_gene: TRBV10-1; d_gene: NA; abundance: few; j_gene: TRBJ2-7; CDR3aa: CASSEGYEQYF; CDR3nt: TGCGCCAGCAGTGAAGGGTACGAGCAGTACTTC
v_gene: TRBV7-9; d_gene: TRBD2; abundance: NA; j_gene: TRBJ2-3; CDR3aa: CASSPTTSGSTDTQYF; CDR3nt: TGTGCCAGCAGCCCCACGACTAGCGGGAGCACAGATACGCAGTATTTT
v_gene: TRBV27; d_gene: NA; abundance: NA; j_gene: TRBJ2-7; CDR3aa: CASRSFGGLTYEQYF; CDR3nt: TGTGCCAGCAGATCTTTCGGGGGATTGACCTACGAGCAGTACTTC
v_gene: TRBV4-1; d_gene: NA; abundance: NA; j_gene: TRBJ2-5; CDR3aa: CASSQGDKPQETQYF; CDR3nt: TGCGCCAGCAGCCAAGGAGACAAACCCCAAGAGACCCAGTACTTC